The clone carrying this TCR beta chain has a handful of counts. The record originates from a study of blood T cell repertoires in COVID-19. In the authors' methods: Estimation of nucleated cell counts relied on the amplification of reference gene primers. Profiling relied on immunoSEQ multiplex PCR, and the TCRdb table lists in-frame clones only, not all of them. Clonal size and the V and J genes are those of that table, whereas D and trimming came from the DNA. The repertoire consists of around 450,000 clones, with about 90% occurring once and the leading ten covering 0.55% to 0.75%. Trimming took off 1 base at V and 8 bases at J, with 15 bases between the two ends. The CDR3 has 15 residues. The germline CDR1 and CDR2 sequences are SGHAT and FQNNGV.

V gene TRBV11-2 combines with J gene TRBJ2-1; D remains ambiguous. The sequenced material came from PBMCs or T cells enriched from blood (not recorded which). The source of this sequence is a man aged 18-30 years who had recovered from COVID-19. The CDR3 nucleotides are TGTGCCAGCAGCTTAGTGCGGATGGCGGTCGATGAGCAGTTCTTC. The encoded protein is CASSLVRMAVDEQFF.